The rows below give T cell receptor beta chains drawn from one sample of a study of T cell responses to AZD1222 COVID-19 vaccine. Generated by immunoSEQ multiplex PCR, the TCRdb table keeps only in-frame clones and is missing some. Among 75,000 to 90,000 clones, approximately 78% were seen once, and the ten largest hold around 21%. Sequencing was performed on peripheral blood, taken on day 0 of AZD1222 vaccination. The receptors come from an adult in good health. Both conserved end residues are part of each CDR3. The D gene is left open where the match is weak. Rows may omit the clone size; those that give it use once, few, many or a size class.

J,length,size,V,D,CDR3,DNA
TRBJ2-3,23,NA,TRBV21-1,NA,CASSKAMWAALSGTGPYTDTQYF,TGTGCCAGCAGCAAAGCGATGTGGGCCGCCCTTTCTGGGACAGGGCCGTACACAGATACGCAGTATTTT
TRBJ1-1,16,NA,TRBV16,TRBD1,CASSPLDRGINTEAFF,TGTGCCAGCAGCCCACTGGACAGGGGTATCAACACTGAAGCTTTCTTT
TRBJ2-5,15,once,TRBV5-1,NA,CASSLGTANEETQYF,TGCGCCAGCAGCTTGGGGACAGCAAACGAGGAGACCCAGTACTTC
TRBJ2-3,14,NA,TRBV14,NA,CASSQDRQPDTQYF,TGTGCCAGCAGCCAAGATCGACAGCCAGATACGCAGTATTTT
TRBJ2-5,15,NA,TRBV4-1,NA,CARSRSGTNIETQYF,TGCGCCCGCAGCCGGTCCGGGACAAATATAGAGACCCAGTACTTC
TRBJ2-1,13,NA,TRBV15,TRBD1,CATSSPGTGVQFF,TGTGCCACCAGCTCCCCAGGGACAGGGGTTCAGTTCTTC
TRBJ1-2,13,NA,TRBV18,NA,CASSQKGEDGYTF,TGTGCCAGCTCACAAAAAGGGGAGGATGGCTACACCTTC
TRBJ1-5,14,NA,TRBV28,NA,CASSFVQVIQPQHF,TGTGCCAGCAGTTTTGTCCAGGTCATTCAGCCCCAGCATTTT
TRBJ1-2,12,NA,TRBV28,NA,CASSLGDYGYTF,TGTGCCAGCAGTCTCGGAGACTATGGCTACACCTTC
TRBJ2-7,15,NA,TRBV10-2,TRBD2,CASSDKAGGSHEQYF,TGCGCCAGCAGTGATAAAGCGGGAGGGAGCCACGAGCAGTACTTC
TRBJ2-1,17,NA,TRBV4-1,TRBD2,CASSQEPLAGGYNEQFF,TGCGCCAGCAGCCAAGAGCCCCTAGCGGGGGGCTACAATGAGCAGTTCTTC
TRBJ2-2,15,NA,TRBV3-1/TRBV3-2,TRBD1,CASRLHRGNTGELFF,TGTGCCAGCAGACTCCACAGGGGGAACACCGGGGAGCTGTTTTTT
TRBJ2-3,17,once,TRBV11-3,NA,CASSLGQLATSTDTQYF,TGTGCCAGCAGCTTAGGCCAACTAGCAACCAGCACAGATACGCAGTATTTT
TRBJ2-5,17,once,TRBV11-2,TRBD1,CASSSPPGQTWKETQYF,TGTGCCAGCAGCTCACCACCGGGACAGACATGGAAAGAGACCCAGTACTTC
TRBJ2-5,14,NA,TRBV19,NA,CASSIGAGAMTQYF,TGTGCCAGTAGTATCGGCGCAGGGGCAATGACCCAGTACTTC
TRBJ2-1,13,NA,TRBV12-5,NA,CASGPPRPNEQFF,TGTGCTAGTGGTCCTCCCCGTCCCAATGAGCAGTTCTTC
TRBJ2-3,19,NA,TRBV5-1,TRBD2,CASSWGAGLAGVGTDTQYF,TGCGCCAGCAGCTGGGGGGCCGGTTTAGCGGGAGTTGGCACAGATACGCAGTATTTT
TRBJ2-3,14,few,TRBV6-5,NA,CASRMTESTDTQYF,TGTGCCAGCAGGATGACGGAAAGCACAGATACGCAGTATTTT
TRBJ2-3,12,NA,TRBV9,NA,CASSSRTDTQYF,TGTGCCAGCAGCTCCCGCACAGATACGCAGTATTTT
TRBJ2-5,12,NA,TRBV7-2,NA,CASSLSRETQYF,TGTGCCAGCAGCTTATCAAGGGAGACCCAGTACTTC
TRBJ2-6,13,once,TRBV24-1,TRBD2,CATRGGEANVLTF,TGTGCCACCAGGGGGGGGGAGGCCAACGTCCTGACTTTC
TRBJ1-1,14,once,TRBV6-5,NA,CASSSGQKDTEAFF,TGTGCCAGCAGCTCAGGACAGAAGGACACTGAAGCTTTCTTT
TRBJ2-2,15,NA,TRBV3-1/TRBV3-2,NA,CASSLHDRHTGELFF,TGTGCCAGCAGCCTTCATGACAGACACACCGGGGAGCTGTTTTTT
TRBJ1-4,15,few,TRBV7-2,TRBD1,CASSAHTGVGEKLFF,TGTGCCAGCAGCGCCCATACAGGGGTGGGCGAAAAACTGTTTTTT
TRBJ2-3,17,once,TRBV28,TRBD2,CASSLSSWGGGTDTQYF,TGTGCCAGCAGTTTATCTTCCTGGGGAGGGGGCACAGATACGCAGTATTTT
TRBJ2-7,15,NA,TRBV7-2,TRBD1,CASSPQGAGGYEQYF,TGTGCCAGCAGCCCTCAGGGGGCAGGGGGCTACGAGCAGTACTTC
TRBJ2-7,13,NA,TRBV19,NA,CASSLYGNYEQYF,TGTGCCAGTAGTTTATACGGAAACTACGAGCAGTACTTC
TRBJ1-4,15,NA,TRBV3-1/TRBV3-2,TRBD1,CASSLPGQGASALFF,TGTGCCAGCAGCCTGCCGGGACAGGGGGCGTCGGCGCTGTTTTTT
TRBJ1-2,12,NA,TRBV6-5,NA,CASADVSYGYTF,TGTGCCAGCGCCGACGTAAGCTATGGCTACACCTTC
TRBJ2-7,13,once,TRBV6-5,NA,CASSLGEYGEQYF,TGTGCCAGCAGCCTAGGGGAATATGGGGAGCAGTACTTC